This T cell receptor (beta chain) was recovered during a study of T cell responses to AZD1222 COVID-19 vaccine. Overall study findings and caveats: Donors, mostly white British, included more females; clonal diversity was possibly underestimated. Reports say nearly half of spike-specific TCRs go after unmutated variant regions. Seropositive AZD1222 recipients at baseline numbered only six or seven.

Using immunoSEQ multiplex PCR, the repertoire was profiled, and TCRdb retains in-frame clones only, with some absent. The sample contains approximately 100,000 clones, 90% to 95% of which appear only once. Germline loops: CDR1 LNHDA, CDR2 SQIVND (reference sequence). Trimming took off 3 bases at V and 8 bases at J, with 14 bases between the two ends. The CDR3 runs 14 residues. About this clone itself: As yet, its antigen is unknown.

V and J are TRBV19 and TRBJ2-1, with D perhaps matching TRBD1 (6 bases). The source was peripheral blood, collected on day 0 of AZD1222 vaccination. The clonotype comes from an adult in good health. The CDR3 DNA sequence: TGTGCCAGTAGTATGGAACAGGGTTTCGATGAGCAGTTCTTC. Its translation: CASSMEQGFDEQFF.